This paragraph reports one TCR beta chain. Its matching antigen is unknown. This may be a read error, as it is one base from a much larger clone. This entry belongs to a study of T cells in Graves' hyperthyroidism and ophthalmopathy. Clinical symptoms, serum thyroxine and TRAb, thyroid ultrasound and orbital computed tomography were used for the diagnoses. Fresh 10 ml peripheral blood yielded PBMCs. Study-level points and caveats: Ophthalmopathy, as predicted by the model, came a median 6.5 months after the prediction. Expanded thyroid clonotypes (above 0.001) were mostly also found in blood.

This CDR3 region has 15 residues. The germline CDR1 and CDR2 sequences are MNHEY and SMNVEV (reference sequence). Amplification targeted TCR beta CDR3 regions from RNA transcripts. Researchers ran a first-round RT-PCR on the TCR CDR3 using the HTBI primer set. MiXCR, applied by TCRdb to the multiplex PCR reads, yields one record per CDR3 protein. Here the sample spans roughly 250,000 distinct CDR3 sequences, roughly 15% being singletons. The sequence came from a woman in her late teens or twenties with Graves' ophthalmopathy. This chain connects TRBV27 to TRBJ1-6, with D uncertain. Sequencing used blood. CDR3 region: CASSFATNYTSPLHF. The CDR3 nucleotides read TGTGCCAGCAGTTTTGCGACAAACTATACTTCACCCCTCCACTTT.